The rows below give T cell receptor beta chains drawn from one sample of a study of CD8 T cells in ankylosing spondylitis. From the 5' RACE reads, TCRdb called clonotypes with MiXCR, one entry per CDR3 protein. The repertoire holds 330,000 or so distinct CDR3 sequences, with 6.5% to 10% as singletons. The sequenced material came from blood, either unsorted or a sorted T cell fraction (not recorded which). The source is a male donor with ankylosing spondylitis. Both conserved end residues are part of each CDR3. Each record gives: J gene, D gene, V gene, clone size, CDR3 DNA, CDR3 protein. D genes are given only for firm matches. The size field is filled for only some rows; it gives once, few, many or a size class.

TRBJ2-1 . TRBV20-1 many TGCAGTGCTAGAGATCTACGAAAGCCTTCGGATGAGCAGTTCTTC CSARDLRKPSDEQFF
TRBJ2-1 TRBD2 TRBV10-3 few TGTGCCGTCAGCGGGAGGGAATACAATGAGCAGTTCTTC CAVSGREYNEQFF
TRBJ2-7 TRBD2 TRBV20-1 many TGCAGTGCCGAGGGTGGGCGGGAGGAGCAGTACTTC CSAEGGREEQYF
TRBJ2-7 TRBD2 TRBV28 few TGTGCCAGCAGTTTTCCCAGGGTAGCGGGAGTGTCTCCCCACGAGCAGTACTTC CASSFPRVAGVSPHEQYF
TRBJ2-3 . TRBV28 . TGTGCCAGCATCTCCCGGGGGATTATACGCAGGGGAGCAGATACGCAGTATTTT CASISRGIIRRGADTQYF
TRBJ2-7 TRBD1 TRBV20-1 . TGCAGTGCCTCCGGGACAGCTGCCTACGAGCAGTACTTC CSASGTAAYEQYF
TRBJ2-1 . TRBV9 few TGTGCCAGCAGCGACACTAGAAACAATGAGCAGTTCTTC CASSDTRNNEQFF
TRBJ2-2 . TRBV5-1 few TGCGCCAGCAGCTTCCTCCCCAGGGGTCCCGGGGAGCTGTTTTTT CASSFLPRGPGELFF
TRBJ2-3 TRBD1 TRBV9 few TGTGCCAGCAGCGGGCAGGGGGCGCAGGGAGATACGCAGTATTTT CASSGQGAQGDTQYF
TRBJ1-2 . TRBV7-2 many TGTGCCAGCAGGACCCTACTCGAGGGGTCCACCTTC CASRTLLEGSTF
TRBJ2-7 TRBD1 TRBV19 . TGTGCCAGTAGTATGGACAGGGTTAAGCAGTACTTC CASSMDRVKQYF
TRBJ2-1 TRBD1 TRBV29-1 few TGCAGCGTGGGAGAGGGGGCTTACAATGAGCAGTTCTTC CSVGEGAYNEQFF
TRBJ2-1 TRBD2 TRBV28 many TGTGCCAGCAGGCGTGAGGGTTTCCTAGCGGGAGAGGAGCAGTTCTTC CASRREGFLAGEEQFF
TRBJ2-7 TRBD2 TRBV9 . TGTGCCAGCAGCGTAGCGACTAGCGGATTCTACGAGCAGTACTTC CASSVATSGFYEQYF
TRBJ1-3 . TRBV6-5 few TGTGCCAGCAGTTACTACGGGTCGGAAGGAAACACCATATATTTT CASSYYGSEGNTIYF
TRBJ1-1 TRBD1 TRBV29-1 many TGCAGCGCAAAACCGACAGGGTCGGCCACTGAAGCTTTCTTT CSAKPTGSATEAFF
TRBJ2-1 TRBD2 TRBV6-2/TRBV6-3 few TGTGCCAGCATCTTGACTAGCGGGAGTAGTGAGCAGTTCTTC CASILTSGSSEQFF